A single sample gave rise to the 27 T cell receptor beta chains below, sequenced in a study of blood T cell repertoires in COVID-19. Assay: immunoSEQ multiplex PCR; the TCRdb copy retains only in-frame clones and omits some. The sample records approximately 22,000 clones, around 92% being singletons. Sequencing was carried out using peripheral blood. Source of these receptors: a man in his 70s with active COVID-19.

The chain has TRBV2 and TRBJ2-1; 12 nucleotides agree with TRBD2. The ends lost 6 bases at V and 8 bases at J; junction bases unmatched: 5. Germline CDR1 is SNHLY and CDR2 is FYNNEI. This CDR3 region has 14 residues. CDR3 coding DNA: TGTGCCAGCAGCAGGACTAGCGGGAATCATGAGCAGTTCTTC. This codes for CASSRTSGNHEQFF. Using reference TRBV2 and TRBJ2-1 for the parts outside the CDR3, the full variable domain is EPEVTQTPSHQVTQMGQEVILRCVPISNHLYFYWYRQILGQKVEFLVSFYNNEISEKSEIFDDQFSVERPDGSNFTLKIRSTKLEDSAMYFCASSRTSGNHEQFFGPGTRLTVL.

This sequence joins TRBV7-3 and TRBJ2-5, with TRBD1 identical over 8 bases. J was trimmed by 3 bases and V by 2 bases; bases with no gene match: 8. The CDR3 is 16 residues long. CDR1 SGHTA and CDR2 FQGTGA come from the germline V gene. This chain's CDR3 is CASSLLGTGPEETQYF. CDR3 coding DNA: TGTGCCAGCAGCTTACTAGGGACAGGTCCCGAAGAGACCCAGTACTTC.

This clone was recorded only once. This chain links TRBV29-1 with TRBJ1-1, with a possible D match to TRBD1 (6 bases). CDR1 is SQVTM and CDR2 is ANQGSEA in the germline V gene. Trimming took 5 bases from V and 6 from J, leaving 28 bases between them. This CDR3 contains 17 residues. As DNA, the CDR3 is TGCAGCGTTCCCTCCTTTTTAGGGGCAGGGGTGGACGCTGAAGCTTTCTTT. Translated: CSVPSFLGAGVDAEAFF. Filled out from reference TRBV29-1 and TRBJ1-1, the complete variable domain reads SAVISQKPSRDICQRGTSLTIQCQVDSQVTMMFWYRQQPGQSLTLIATANQGSEATYESGFVIDKFPISRPNLTFSTLTVSNMSPEDSSIYLCSVPSFLGAGVDAEAFFGQGTRLTVV.

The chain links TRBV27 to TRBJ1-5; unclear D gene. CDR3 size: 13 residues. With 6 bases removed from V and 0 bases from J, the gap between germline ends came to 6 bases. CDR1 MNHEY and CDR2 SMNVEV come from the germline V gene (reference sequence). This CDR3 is CASRRVSNQPQHF. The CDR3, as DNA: TGTGCCAGCAGGAGAGTTAGCAATCAGCCCCAGCATTTT.

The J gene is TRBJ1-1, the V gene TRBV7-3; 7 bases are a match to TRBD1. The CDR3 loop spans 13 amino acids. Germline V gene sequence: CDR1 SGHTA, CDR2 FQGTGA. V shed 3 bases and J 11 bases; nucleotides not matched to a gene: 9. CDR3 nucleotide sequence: TGTGCCAGCAGCTTGACGGGACAGACGGTGGCTTTCTTT. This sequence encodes CASSLTGQTVAFF.

For the CDR3, the DNA is TGTGCCAGCAGTTTCCTATCAACAGGCAACTTTCAAGAGACCCAGTACTTC. Its protein product is CASSFLSTGNFQETQYF. The gene calls are TRBV28 and TRBJ2-5, with D possibly being TRBD1 (5 bases). V shed 3 bases and J shed 2 bases, with 19 bases lying between them. In germline, CDR1 is MDHEN, CDR2 SYDVKM. This CDR3 is 17 amino acids long.

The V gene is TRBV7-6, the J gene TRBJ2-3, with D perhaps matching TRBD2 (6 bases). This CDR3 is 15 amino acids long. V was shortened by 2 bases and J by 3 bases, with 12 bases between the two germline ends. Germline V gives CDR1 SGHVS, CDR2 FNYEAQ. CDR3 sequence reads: CASSLLRGRTDTQYF. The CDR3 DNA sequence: TGTGCCAGCAGCTTATTGCGAGGGAGGACAGATACGCAGTATTTT.

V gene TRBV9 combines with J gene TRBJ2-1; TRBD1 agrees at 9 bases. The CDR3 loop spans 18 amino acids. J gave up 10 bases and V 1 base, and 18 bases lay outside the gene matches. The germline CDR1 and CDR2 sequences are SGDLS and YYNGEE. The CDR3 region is CASSVLGLGDRAVKEQFF. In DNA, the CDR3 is TGTGCCAGCAGCGTATTAGGTCTTGGGGACAGGGCTGTAAAAGAGCAGTTCTTC.

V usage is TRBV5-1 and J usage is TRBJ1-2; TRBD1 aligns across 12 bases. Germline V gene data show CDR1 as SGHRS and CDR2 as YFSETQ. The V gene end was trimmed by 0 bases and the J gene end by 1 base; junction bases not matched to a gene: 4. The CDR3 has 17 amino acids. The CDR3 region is CASSLAGTGGLNYGYTF. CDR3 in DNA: TGCGCCAGCAGCTTGGCAGGGACAGGGGGCCTTAACTATGGCTACACCTTC.

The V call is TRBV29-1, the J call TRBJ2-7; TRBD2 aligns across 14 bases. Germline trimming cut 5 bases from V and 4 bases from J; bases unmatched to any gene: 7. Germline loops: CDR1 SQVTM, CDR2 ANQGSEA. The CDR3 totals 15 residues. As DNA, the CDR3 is TGCAGCGTTTCCGGACTAGCGGGAGGTGGATACGAGCAGTACTTC. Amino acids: CSVSGLAGGGYEQYF.

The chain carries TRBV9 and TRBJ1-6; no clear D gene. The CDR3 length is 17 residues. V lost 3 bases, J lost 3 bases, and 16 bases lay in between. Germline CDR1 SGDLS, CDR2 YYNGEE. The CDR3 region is CASSETQRVGYNSPLHF. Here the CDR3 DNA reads TGTGCCAGCAGCGAAACACAGAGGGTTGGCTATAATTCACCCCTCCACTTT. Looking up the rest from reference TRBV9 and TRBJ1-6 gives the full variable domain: DSGVTQTPKHLITATGQRVTLRCSPRSGDLSVYWYQQSLDQGLQFLIQYYNGEERAKGNILERFSAQQFPDLHSELNLSSLELGDSALYFCASSETQRVGYNSPLHFGNGTRLTVT.

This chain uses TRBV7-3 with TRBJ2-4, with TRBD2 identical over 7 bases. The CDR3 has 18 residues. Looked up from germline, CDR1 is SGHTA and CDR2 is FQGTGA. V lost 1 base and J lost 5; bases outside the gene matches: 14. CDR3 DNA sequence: TGTGCCAGCAGCTTAATAGGCGGGAGCGGGCAGGGCCAAAACATTCAGTACTTC. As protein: CASSLIGGSGQGQNIQYF.

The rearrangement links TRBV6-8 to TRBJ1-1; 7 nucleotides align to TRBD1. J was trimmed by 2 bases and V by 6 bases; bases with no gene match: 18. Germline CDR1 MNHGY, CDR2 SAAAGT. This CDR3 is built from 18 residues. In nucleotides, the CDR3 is TGTGCCAGCAGCCACCCCAAGGGGGCACGGGAGAGAAACACTGAAGCTTTCTTT. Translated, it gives CASSHPKGARERNTEAFF.

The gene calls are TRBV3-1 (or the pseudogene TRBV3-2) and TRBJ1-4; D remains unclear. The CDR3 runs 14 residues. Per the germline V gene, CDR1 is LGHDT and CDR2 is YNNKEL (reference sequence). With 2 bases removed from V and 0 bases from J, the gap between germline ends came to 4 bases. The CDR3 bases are TGTGCCAGCAGCCAAACAGCAACTAATGAAAAACTGTTTTTT. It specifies CASSQTATNEKLFF.

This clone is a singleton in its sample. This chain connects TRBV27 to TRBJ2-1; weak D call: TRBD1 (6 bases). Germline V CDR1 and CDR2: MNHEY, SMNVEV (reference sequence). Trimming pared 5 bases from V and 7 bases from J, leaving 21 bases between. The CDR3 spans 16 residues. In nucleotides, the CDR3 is TGTGCCAGCAGTCCATTCACAGGGAGTTTTAGAAATGAGCAGTTCTTC. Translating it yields CASSPFTGSFRNEQFF.

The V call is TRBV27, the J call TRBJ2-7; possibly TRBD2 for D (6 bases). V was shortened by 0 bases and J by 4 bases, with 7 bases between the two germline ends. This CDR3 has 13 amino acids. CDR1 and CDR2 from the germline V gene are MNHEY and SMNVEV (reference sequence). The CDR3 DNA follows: TGTGCCAGCAGTTTATCGGCGGGGTACGAGCAGTACTTC. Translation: CASSLSAGYEQYF.

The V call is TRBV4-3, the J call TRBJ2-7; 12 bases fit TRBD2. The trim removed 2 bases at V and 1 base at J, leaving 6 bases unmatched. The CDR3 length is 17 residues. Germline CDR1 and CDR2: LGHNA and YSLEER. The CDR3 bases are TGCGCCAGCAGCCAACTAGCGGGAGGGCCTCTATCCTACGAGCAGTACTTC. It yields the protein CASSQLAGGPLSYEQYF.

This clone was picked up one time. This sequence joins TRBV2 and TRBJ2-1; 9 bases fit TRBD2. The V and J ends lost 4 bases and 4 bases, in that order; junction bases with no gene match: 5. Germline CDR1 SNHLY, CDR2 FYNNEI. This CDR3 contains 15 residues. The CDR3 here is CASSGGTSSYNEQFF. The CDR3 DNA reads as TGTGCCAGCAGTGGTGGGACTAGCAGTTACAATGAGCAGTTCTTC.

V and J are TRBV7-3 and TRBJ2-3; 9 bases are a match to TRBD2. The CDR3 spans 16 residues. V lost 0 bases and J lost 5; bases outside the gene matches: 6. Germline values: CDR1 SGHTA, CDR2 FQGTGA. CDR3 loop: CASSLTWLAGRDTQYF. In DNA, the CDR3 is TGTGCCAGCAGCTTAACGTGGCTAGCGGGGCGAGATACGCAGTATTTT.

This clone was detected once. In nucleotides, the CDR3 is TGTGCCAGCATCGGAACGGAGTACTACAATGAGCAGTTCTTC. This codes for CASIGTEYYNEQFF. The chain is built from TRBV6-5 and TRBJ2-1; no clear D gene. Germline CDR1 is MNHEY and CDR2 is SVGAGI. The V end was cut by 7 bases, the J end by 3 bases, with 13 bases between. The CDR3 contains 14 residues.

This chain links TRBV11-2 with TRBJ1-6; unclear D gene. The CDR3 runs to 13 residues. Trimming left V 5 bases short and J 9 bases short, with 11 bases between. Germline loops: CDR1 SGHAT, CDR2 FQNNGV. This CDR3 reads CASSPGMGSPLHF. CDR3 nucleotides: TGTGCCAGCAGCCCAGGAATGGGTTCACCCCTCCACTTT.

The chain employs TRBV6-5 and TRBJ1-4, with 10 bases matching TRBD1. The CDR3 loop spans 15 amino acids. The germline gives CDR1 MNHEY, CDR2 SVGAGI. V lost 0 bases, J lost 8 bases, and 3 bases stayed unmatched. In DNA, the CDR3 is TGTGCCAGCAGTTACTCCCGGACAGGGGGGGAAAAACTGTTTTTT. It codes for CASSYSRTGGEKLFF.

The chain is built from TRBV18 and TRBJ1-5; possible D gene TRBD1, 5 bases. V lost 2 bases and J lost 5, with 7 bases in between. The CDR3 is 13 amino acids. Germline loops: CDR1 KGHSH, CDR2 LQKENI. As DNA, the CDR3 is TGTGCCAGCTCACCAGGGGCCTATCAGCCCCAGCATTTT. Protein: CASSPGAYQPQHF.

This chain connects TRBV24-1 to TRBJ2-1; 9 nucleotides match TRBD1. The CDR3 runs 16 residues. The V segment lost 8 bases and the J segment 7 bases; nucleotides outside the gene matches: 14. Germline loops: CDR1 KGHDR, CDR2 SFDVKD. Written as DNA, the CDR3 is TGTGCCACCAAGGGGGCCGGGACAGGGTTTTTGAATGAGCAGTTCTTC. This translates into CATKGAGTGFLNEQFF.

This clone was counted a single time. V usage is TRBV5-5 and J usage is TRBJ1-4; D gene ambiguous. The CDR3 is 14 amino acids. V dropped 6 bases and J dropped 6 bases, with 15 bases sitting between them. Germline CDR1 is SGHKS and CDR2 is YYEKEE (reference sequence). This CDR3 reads CASTGTVQDEKLFF. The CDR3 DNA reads TGTGCCAGCACAGGTACGGTTCAGGATGAAAAACTGTTTTTT.

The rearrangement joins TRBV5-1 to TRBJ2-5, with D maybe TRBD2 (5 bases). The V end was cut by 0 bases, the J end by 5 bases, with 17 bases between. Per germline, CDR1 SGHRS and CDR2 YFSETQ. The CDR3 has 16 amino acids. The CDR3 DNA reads TGCGCCAGCAGCTTGGCCGGGGTACTACCTGGTGAGACCCAGTACTTC. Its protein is CASSLAGVLPGETQYF. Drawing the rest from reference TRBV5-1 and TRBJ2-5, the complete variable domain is KAGVTQTPRYLIKTRGQQVTLSCSPISGHRSVSWYQQTPGQGLQFLFEYFSETQRNKGNFPGRFSGRQFSNSRSEMNVSTLELGDSALYLCASSLAGVLPGETQYFGPGTRLLVL.

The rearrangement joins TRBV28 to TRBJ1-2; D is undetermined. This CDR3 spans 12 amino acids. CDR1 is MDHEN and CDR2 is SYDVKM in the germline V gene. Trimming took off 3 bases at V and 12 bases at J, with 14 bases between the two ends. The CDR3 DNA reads TGTGCCAGCAGTTTTCAGCAAAAGCGTAACACCTTC. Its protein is CASSFQQKRNTF.